Below, 3 T cell receptor beta chains from the same sample are listed, as sequenced in a study of blood T cell repertoires in COVID-19. Method: immunoSEQ multiplex PCR; TCRdb's copy keeps in-frame clones and lacks some. The data contain about 170,000 clones, under 90% of them seen just once; the ten biggest clones take up approximately 12%. The sample taken for sequencing was PBMCs or T cells enriched from blood (not recorded which). The source is a man in his fifties who had recovered from COVID-19.

The V gene is TRBV5-1, the J gene TRBJ2-2, with D perhaps matching TRBD2 (6 bases). The CDR3 consists of 15 residues. Trimming removed 0 bases at V and 5 bases at J, with 11 bases between. The germline V gene has CDR1 SGHRS and CDR2 YFSETQ. As DNA, the CDR3 is TGCGCCAGCAGCTTGGAGGCAGGGAGGACCGGGGAGCTGTTTTTT. This translates into CASSLEAGRTGELFF. The whole variable domain, filled in from reference TRBV5-1 and TRBJ2-2, reads KAGVTQTPRYLIKTRGQQVTLSCSPISGHRSVSWYQQTPGQGLQFLFEYFSETQRNKGNFPGRFSGRQFSNSRSEMNVSTLELGDSALYLCASSLEAGRTGELFFGEGSRLTVL.

This chain uses TRBV30 with TRBJ1-6, with D unclear. Looked up from germline, CDR1 is GTSNPN and CDR2 is SVGIG (reference sequence). The CDR3 is 14 amino acids. V was trimmed by 8 bases and J by 9 bases, leaving 20 bases between them. CDR3 in amino acids: CATQRAYRGSPLHF. CDR3 nucleotides: TGTGCCACCCAGCGCGCTTACCGGGGTTCACCCCTCCACTTT.

CDR3 sequence: CSVTPGEGGSSFF. In DNA, the CDR3 is TGCAGCGTTACCCCCGGGGAGGGAGGGTCCTCGTTCTTT. This chain connects TRBV29-1 to TRBJ1-1, with D unclear. The ends were cut back, 5 bases at V and 14 bases at J, with 24 bases in the middle. Per the germline V gene, CDR1 is SQVTM and CDR2 is ANQGSEA. CDR3 length: 13 amino acids.